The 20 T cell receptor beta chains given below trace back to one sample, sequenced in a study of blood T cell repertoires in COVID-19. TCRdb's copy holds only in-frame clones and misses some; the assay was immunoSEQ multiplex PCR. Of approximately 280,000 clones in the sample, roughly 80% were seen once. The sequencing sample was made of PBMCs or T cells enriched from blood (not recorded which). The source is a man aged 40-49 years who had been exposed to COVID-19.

The CDR3 spells CASTFGEQNIQYF. CDR3 coding DNA: TGTGCCAGCACATTCGGGGAACAAAACATTCAGTACTTC. The rearrangement uses TRBV7-9 and TRBJ2-4, with D tentatively TRBD2 (5 bases). Between the trimmed V and J ends, which lost 7 bases and 5 bases, there was a span of 12 bases. CDR1 SEHNR and CDR2 FQNEAQ come from the germline V gene (reference sequence). The CDR3 runs 13 residues.

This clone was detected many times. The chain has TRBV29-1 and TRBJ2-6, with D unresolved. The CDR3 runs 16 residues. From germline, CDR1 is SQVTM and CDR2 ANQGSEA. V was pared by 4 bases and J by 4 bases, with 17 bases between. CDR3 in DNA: TGCAGCGTTGGGTCAAGATACCCCGGGGGGGCCAACGTCCTGACTTTC. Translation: CSVGSRYPGGANVLTF.

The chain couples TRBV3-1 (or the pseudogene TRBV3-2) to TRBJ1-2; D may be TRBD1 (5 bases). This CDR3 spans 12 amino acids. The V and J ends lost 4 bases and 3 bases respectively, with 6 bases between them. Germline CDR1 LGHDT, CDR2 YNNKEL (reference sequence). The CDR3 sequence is CASSPGDYGYTF. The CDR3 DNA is TGTGCCAGCAGCCCGGGGGACTATGGCTACACCTTC.

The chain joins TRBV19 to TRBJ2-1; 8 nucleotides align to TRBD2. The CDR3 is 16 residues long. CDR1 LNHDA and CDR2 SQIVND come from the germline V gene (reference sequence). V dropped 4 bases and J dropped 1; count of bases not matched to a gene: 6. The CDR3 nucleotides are TGTGCCAGTAGTAATTCCGGGAGGGTATCCTACAATGAGCAGTTCTTC. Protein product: CASSNSGRVSYNEQFF.

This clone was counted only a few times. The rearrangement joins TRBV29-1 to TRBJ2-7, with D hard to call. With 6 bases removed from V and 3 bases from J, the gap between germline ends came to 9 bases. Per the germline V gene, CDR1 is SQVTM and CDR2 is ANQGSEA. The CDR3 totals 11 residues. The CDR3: CSVETNYEQYF. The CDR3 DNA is TGCAGCGTCGAAACTAACTACGAGCAGTACTTC.

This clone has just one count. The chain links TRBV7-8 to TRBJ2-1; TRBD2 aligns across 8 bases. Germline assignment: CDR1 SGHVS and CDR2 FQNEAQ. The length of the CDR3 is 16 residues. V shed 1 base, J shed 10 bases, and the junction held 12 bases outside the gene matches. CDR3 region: CASSLEERELRREQFF. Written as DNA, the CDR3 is TGTGCCAGCAGCTTAGAGGAGCGGGAGCTCCGCCGGGAGCAGTTCTTC.

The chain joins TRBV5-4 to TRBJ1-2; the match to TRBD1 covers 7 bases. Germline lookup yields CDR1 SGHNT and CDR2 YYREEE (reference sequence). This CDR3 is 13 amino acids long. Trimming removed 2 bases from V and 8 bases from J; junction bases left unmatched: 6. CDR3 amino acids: CASSLEGAGGYTF. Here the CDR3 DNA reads TGTGCCAGCAGCTTAGAGGGGGCTGGGGGCTACACCTTC. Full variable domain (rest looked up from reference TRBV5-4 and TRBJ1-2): ETGVTQSPTHLIKTRGQQVTLRCSSQSGHNTVSWYQQALGQGPQFIFQYYREEENGRGNFPPRFSGLQFPNYSSELNVNALELDDSALYLCASSLEGAGGYTFGSGTRLTVV.

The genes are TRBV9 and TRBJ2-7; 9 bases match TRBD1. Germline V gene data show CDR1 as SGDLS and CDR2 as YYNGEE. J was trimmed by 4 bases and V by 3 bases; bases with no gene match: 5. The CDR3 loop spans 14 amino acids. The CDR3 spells CASSASGTGYEQYF. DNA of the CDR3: TGTGCCAGCAGCGCTTCCGGGACAGGGTACGAGCAGTACTTC.

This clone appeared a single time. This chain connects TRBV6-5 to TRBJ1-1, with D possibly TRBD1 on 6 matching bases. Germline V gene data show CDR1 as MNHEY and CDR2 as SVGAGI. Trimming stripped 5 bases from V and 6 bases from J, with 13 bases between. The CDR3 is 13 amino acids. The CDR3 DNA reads TGTGCCAGCAGTATAATGAAGGGGGCTGAAGCTTTCTTT. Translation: CASSIMKGAEAFF.

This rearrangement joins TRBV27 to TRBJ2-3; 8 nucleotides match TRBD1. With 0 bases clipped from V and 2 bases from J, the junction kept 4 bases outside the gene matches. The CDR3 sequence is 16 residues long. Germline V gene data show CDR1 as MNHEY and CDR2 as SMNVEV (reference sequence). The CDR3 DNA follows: TGTGCCAGCAGTTTATCCGCAGGGGGCCTCACAGATACGCAGTATTTT. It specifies CASSLSAGGLTDTQYF.

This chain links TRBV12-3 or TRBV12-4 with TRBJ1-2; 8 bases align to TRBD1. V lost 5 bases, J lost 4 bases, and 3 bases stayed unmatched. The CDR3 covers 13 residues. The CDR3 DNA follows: TGTGCCAGCAGTGGACAGGGCCGCTATGGCTACACCTTC. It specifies CASSGQGRYGYTF.

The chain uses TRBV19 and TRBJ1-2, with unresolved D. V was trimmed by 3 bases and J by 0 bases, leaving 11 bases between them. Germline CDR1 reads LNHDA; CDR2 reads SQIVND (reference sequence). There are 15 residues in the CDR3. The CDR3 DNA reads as TGTGCCAGTAGTATTTCTAGCCTAGCTAACTATGGCTACACCTTC. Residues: CASSISSLANYGYTF.

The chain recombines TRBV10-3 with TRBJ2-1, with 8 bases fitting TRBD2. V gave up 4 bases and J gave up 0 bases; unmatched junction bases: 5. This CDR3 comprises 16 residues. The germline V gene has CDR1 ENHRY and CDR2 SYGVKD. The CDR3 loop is CAISGLSGSSYNEQFF. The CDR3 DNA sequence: TGTGCCATCAGTGGTCTGAGCGGGAGCTCCTACAATGAGCAGTTCTTC.

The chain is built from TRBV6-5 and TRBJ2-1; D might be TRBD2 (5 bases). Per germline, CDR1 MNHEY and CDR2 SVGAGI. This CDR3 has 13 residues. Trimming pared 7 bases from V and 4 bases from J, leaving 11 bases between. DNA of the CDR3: TGTGCCAGCACCCAAACTAGATACAATGAGCAGTTCTTC. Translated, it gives CASTQTRYNEQFF.

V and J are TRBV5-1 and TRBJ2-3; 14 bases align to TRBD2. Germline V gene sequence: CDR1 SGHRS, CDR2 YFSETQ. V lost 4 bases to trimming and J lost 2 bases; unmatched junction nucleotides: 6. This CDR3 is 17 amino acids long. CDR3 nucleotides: TGCGCCAGCAGCCAAGGACTAGCGGGAGGAACCACAGATACGCAGTATTTT. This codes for CASSQGLAGGTTDTQYF.

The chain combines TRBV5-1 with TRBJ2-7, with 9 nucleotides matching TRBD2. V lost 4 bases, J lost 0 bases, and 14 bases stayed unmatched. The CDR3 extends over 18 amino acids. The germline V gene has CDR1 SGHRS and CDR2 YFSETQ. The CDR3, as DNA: TGCGCCAGCAGCCGGGCCTTGGGCGGGAGGGCTTACTCCTACGAGCAGTACTTC. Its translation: CASSRALGGRAYSYEQYF. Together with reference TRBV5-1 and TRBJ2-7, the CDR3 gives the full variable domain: KAGVTQTPRYLIKTRGQQVTLSCSPISGHRSVSWYQQTPGQGLQFLFEYFSETQRNKGNFPGRFSGRQFSNSRSEMNVSTLELGDSALYLCASSRALGGRAYSYEQYFGPGTRLTVT.

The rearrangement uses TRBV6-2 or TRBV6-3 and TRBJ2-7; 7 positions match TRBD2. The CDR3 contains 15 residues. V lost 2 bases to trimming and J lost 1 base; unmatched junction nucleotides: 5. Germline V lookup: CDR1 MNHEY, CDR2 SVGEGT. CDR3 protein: CASSYRSGQSYEQYF. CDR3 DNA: TGTGCCAGCAGTTACCGTAGCGGGCAATCCTACGAGCAGTACTTC.

In DNA form, the CDR3 reads TGTGCCAGCAGTTACCGAGGGCTAGTCCCCTACGAGCAGTACTTC. Its translation is CASSYRGLVPYEQYF. The chain uses TRBV6-2 or TRBV6-3 and TRBJ2-7; D might be TRBD2 (5 bases). The V gene's germline CDR1 is MNHEY and CDR2 SVGEGT. V dropped 2 bases and J dropped 2 bases, with 13 bases sitting between them. The CDR3 is made up of 15 amino acids.

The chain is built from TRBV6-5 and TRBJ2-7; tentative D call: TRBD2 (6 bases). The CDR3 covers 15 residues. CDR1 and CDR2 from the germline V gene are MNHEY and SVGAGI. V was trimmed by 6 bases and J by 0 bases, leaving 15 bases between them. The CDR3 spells CASRRGTASSYEQYF. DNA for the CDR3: TGTGCCAGCAGGCGCGGGACCGCAAGCTCCTACGAGCAGTACTTC.

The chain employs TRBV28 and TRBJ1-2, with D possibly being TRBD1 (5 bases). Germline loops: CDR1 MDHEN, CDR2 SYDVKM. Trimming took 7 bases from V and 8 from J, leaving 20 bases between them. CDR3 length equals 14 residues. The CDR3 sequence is CASNTGPVVRGYTF. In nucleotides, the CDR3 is TGTGCCAGCAACACAGGCCCAGTTGTGCGAGGCTACACCTTC.